This TCR beta chain was sequenced during a study of T-cell reconstitution after alpha-beta-depleted transplantation in children (dated by TCRdb to the mid-2010s). As for the study more broadly: Using TCR repertoire profiling, the study quantitatively followed how T-cell immune reconstitution unfolded in children after TCRalphabeta/CD19-depleted allogeneic hematopoietic cell transplantation.

Paper-wide results and their limitations: Over the following months the frequencies of hyperexpanded clones went down, and after one year T-cell counts and TCRbeta diversity were mostly credited to newly produced T cells. In some patients, the high TCRbeta diversity seen at day 60 was put down to recipient T cells and intrathymic progenitors that had survived conditioning. The apparently early alphabetaT-cell count recovery about two months after transplant was reportedly dependent on only several hundred rapidly expanded clones derived from non-depleted graft cells.

The CDR3 holds 16 amino acids from the cysteine to the phenylalanine. The sequence is cut down to CDR3 DNA, 48 bases in frame from base 1. V is trimmed back by 6 bases and J by 2 bases, and the junction contains 8 bases that no gene match accounts for. CDR1 MNHEY and CDR2 SMNVEV were looked up in the germline V gene (reference sequence). The library was produced with PCR. For sequencing, an Illumina HiSeq 2500 was employed. TCR libraries were prepared with molecular barcoding, using unique molecular identifiers to normalize TCRbeta repertoire quantification. The public reads were reanalyzed by TCRdb: fastp trimming at Q25, MiXCR alignment, in-frame beta chains only. Entries that share a CDR3 protein sequence are merged under the most common genes and DNA. Here the sample has fewer than 700,000 distinct CDR3 sequences; approximately 12% occur a single time. The top ten constitute 2% to 2.5% of the sample.

Only a few counts were recorded for this clonotype. Its target antigen remains unknown. Base qualities are missing; no much larger clone stands one base away. The treatment or condition label, as the study defines it: allogeneic hematopoietic cell transplantation with graft depleted of TCRalphabeta T cells and CD19 B cells. Transplant recipients were children who received TCRalphabeta/CD19-depleted allogeneic hematopoietic cell grafts. This TCR derives from a male patient younger than 18 who had a stem cell transplant for acute myeloid leukemia, so the T cells may come from the graft donor. The rearranged segments are TRBV27 and TRBJ2-7; TRBD2 aligns with 12 central bases. The starting material was PBMCs, mostly from graft donor cells, obtained 360 days after TCRalphabeta/CD19-depleted stem cell transplant. In nucleotides, the sequence is TGTGCCAGCAGCCCAAGACTAGCGGGAGATCCCTACGAGCAGTACTTC. Protein translation: CASSPRLAGDPYEQYF.